The 28 T cell receptor beta chains in this list originate from one sample, sequenced in a study of CD8+ T cells in alopecia areata. RNA extraction and reverse transcription yielded cDNA as sequencing template. Sequenced by immunoSEQ multiplex PCR; TCRdb stores in-frame clones only, minus some. The sample contains about 190,000 clones, 50% to 60% of which appear only once. Treatment meaning: oral pan-JAK inhibitor, 5-10 mg twice daily. The sequenced sample was CD4+ T cells sorted from blood, obtained at week 4, from a patient treated with tofacitinib. Receptor source: a human donor with alopecia areata.

This clone was recorded only once. Germline and junction disagree at one end, which may indicate a read error. V is TRBV29-1 and J is TRBJ2-3; D is ambiguous. Germline CDR1 reads SQVTM; CDR2 reads ANQGSEA. The length of the CDR3 is 14 residues. In DNA, the CDR3 is TGCAGCGGCTCTTCCGGGCAGGCCACAGCTACGCAGTATTTT. It codes for CSGSSGQATATQYF.

J is TRBJ1-5 and V is TRBV30; 9 nucleotides match TRBD1. The CDR3 covers 16 residues. Germline V gives CDR1 GTSNPN, CDR2 SVGIG (reference sequence). Trimming at V came to 2 bases and at J to 6 bases, leaving 11 bases not matched to a gene. In DNA form, the CDR3 reads TGTGCCTGGAGTCTACAGGGGGCCCTGTGGGGTCAGCCCCAGCATTTT. Translation: CAWSLQGALWGQPQHF.

In its sample, this clone was seen a few times. J is TRBJ1-1 and V is TRBV30; D not certain. The CDR3 contains 13 residues. The germline gives CDR1 GTSNPN, CDR2 SVGIG (reference sequence). Trimming removed 0 bases from V and 4 bases from J, with 9 bases in between. The CDR3: CAWSVRSGTEAFF. The CDR3 DNA sequence: TGTGCCTGGAGTGTACGGAGTGGCACTGAAGCTTTCTTT.

The chain uses TRBV23-1 and TRBJ2-2; 12 bases line up with TRBD1. TRBV23-1 is assigned to the ORF class and has an uncertain function. This CDR3 spans 17 amino acids. V was pared by 2 bases and J by 8 bases, with 9 bases of the junction left unmatched. The CDR3 nucleotides are TGCGCCAGCAGTCAACAAGGGACAGGGGGCGCTGAGGGGGAGCTGTTTTTT. Amino acid sequence: CASSQQGTGGAEGELFF.

The V and J genes are TRBV4-3 and TRBJ2-2; the D gene could be TRBD1 or TRBD2 (6 bases each). The V gene lost 3 bases and the J gene lost 3 bases, with 14 bases spanning the gap. The CDR3 consists of 16 residues. CDR1 and CDR2 from the germline V gene are LGHNA and YSLEER. CDR3 loop: CASSHAAGHYTGELFF. CDR3 DNA: TGCGCCAGCAGCCACGCGGCGGGACACTACACCGGGGAGCTGTTTTTT.

This chain uses TRBV29-1 with TRBJ2-7; TRBD2 agrees at 8 bases. With 6 bases clipped from V and 1 base from J, the junction kept 11 bases outside the gene matches. In germline, CDR1 is SQVTM, CDR2 ANQGSEA. This CDR3 comprises 15 residues. CDR3 bases: TGCAGCGTGCCGGGGGCTAGCGGGCCTTCCTACGAGCAGTACTTC. As protein: CSVPGASGPSYEQYF.

V and J are TRBV9 and TRBJ2-7; the match to TRBD2 covers 8 bases. V dropped 1 base and J dropped 6; count of bases not matched to a gene: 3. CDR1 is SGDLS, CDR2 YYNGEE, per germline. This CDR3 region has 13 residues. CDR3 protein: CASSVLAGGEQYF. The CDR3 DNA is TGTGCCAGCAGCGTACTAGCGGGTGGCGAGCAGTACTTC.

The chain combines TRBV30 with TRBJ1-1, with D tentatively TRBD1 (5 bases). Germline CDR1 GTSNPN, CDR2 SVGIG (reference sequence). V was clipped by 4 bases and J by 3 bases, with 12 bases between them. The CDR3 has 13 residues. Written as DNA, the CDR3 is TGTGCCTGGACAGGGAGTGGGGACACTGAAGCTTTCTTT. It encodes CAWTGSGDTEAFF. The variable domain in full, completed from reference TRBV30 and TRBJ1-1, reads SQTIHQWPATLVQPVGSPLSLECTVEGTSNPNLYWYRQAAGRGLQLLFYSVGIGQISSEVPQNLSASRPQDRQFILSSKKLLLSDSGFYLCAWTGSGDTEAFFGQGTRLTVV.

The chain has TRBV30 and TRBJ2-7, with D tentatively TRBD2 (6 bases). The CDR3 extends over 14 amino acids. The V gene lost 4 bases and the J gene lost 3 bases, with 16 bases spanning the gap. Germline CDR1 is GTSNPN and CDR2 is SVGIG (reference sequence). The CDR3 bases are TGTGCCTGGAAAACCCCTAGCGACCTCTACGAGCAGTACTTC. Protein sequence: CAWKTPSDLYEQYF.

The chain links TRBV7-2 to TRBJ2-3; weak D call: TRBD1 (6 bases). Trimming shortened V by 2 bases and J by 4 bases, and 13 bases separated the two germline ends. CDR1 and CDR2 from the germline V gene are SGHTA and FQGNSA. The CDR3 consists of 15 residues. CDR3 region: CASSLIAGAADTQYF. The CDR3 DNA reads as TGTGCCAGCAGCTTAATCGCAGGGGCCGCAGATACGCAGTATTTT.

The V and J genes are TRBV30 and TRBJ1-1; D gene unclear. V shed 0 bases and J shed 5 bases, with 7 bases lying between them. The V gene's germline CDR1 is GTSNPN and CDR2 SVGIG (reference sequence). The CDR3 covers 12 residues. The CDR3 here is CAWSVAETEAFF. DNA of the CDR3: TGTGCCTGGAGTGTGGCCGAGACTGAAGCTTTCTTT. Looking up the rest from reference TRBV30 and TRBJ1-1 gives the full variable domain: SQTIHQWPATLVQPVGSPLSLECTVEGTSNPNLYWYRQAAGRGLQLLFYSVGIGQISSEVPQNLSASRPQDRQFILSSKKLLLSDSGFYLCAWSVAETEAFFGQGTRLTVV.

The V call is TRBV25-1, the J call TRBJ1-2; D is possibly TRBD1 (5 bases). This CDR3 is 15 amino acids long. V was cut by 4 bases and J by 8 bases, with 20 bases left in between. The germline gives CDR1 MGHDK, CDR2 SYGVNS. Here the CDR3 DNA reads TGTGCCAGCAGTGTAGACGGATTCCCCAGGGACGGCTACACCTTC. Translated, it gives CASSVDGFPRDGYTF.

The rearrangement joins TRBV29-1 to TRBJ2-7; D is possibly TRBD2 (5 bases). V was trimmed by 4 bases and J by 0 bases, leaving 19 bases between them. The CDR3 totals 16 residues. Germline V CDR1 and CDR2: SQVTM, ANQGSEA. As DNA, the CDR3 is TGCAGCGTTGCAACTCCCGTAAGCGGTGGCTCCTACGAGCAGTACTTC. Translated: CSVATPVSGGSYEQYF.

There are a few counts of this clone. The same CDR3 arises from other DNA sequences in this sample as well. V and J are TRBV29-1 and TRBJ2-7; 7 bases align to TRBD1. This CDR3 comprises 11 residues. J lost 3 bases, V lost 7 bases, and 3 bases had no gene match. Germline CDR1 is SQVTM and CDR2 is ANQGSEA. CDR3 residues: CSAGDSYEQYF. CDR3 bases: TGCAGCGCTGGGGACAGCTACGAGCAGTACTTC.

The sample holds one count of this clone. An end of the junction does not agree with germline; a read error may underlie this. The chain links TRBV7-2 to TRBJ2-1, with TRBD1 as a possible D gene (7 bases). Per germline, CDR1 SGHTA and CDR2 FQGNSA. The CDR3 covers 12 residues. The CDR3 DNA is TGTGCCAGCAGTAACCAGGGGGGTGAGAAGTTCTTC. As protein: CASSNQGGEKFF.

This clone has more than one count but fewer than ten. The chain is built from TRBV28 and TRBJ2-4, with a weak D call TRBD2 (6 bases). The germline gives CDR1 MDHEN, CDR2 SYDVKM. This CDR3 has 15 residues. Deletions cut 2 bases from V and 7 bases from J, with 15 bases between. This CDR3 is CASSLPGEGSNIQYF. CDR3 DNA: TGTGCCAGCAGTTTACCGGGAGAGGGGTCTAACATTCAGTACTTC.

V and J are TRBV29-1 and TRBJ2-1; D gene unclear. The germline V gene encodes CDR1 SQVTM and CDR2 ANQGSEA. The CDR3 is 14 residues long. With 5 bases removed from V and 0 bases from J, the gap between germline ends came to 11 bases. Written as DNA, the CDR3 is TGCAGCGTTAGCCCCTACCCCTCCTACAATGAGCAGTTCTTC. Protein: CSVSPYPSYNEQFF.

The V and J genes are TRBV4-2 and TRBJ2-7; 7 bases fit TRBD1. V trimming: 0 bases; J trimming: 3 bases; junction bases outside the gene matches: 5. CDR3 length equals 15 residues. Per the germline V gene, CDR1 is LGHNA and CDR2 is YNFKEQ. The CDR3 region is CASSQDVRGIYEQYF. CDR3 DNA: TGTGCCAGCAGCCAAGATGTCAGGGGGATCTACGAGCAGTACTTC.

J is TRBJ2-1 and V is TRBV10-3, with 10 bases matching TRBD2. Trimming removed 0 bases from V and 7 bases from J; junction bases left unmatched: 6. Germline CDR1 is ENHRY and CDR2 is SYGVKD. The CDR3 is made up of 16 amino acids. This CDR3 reads CAISESTLAGRNEQFF. The CDR3 DNA reads TGTGCCATCAGTGAGTCGACACTAGCGGGAAGAAATGAGCAGTTCTTC.

This chain links TRBV5-4 with TRBJ1-2, with unresolved D. The CDR3 extends over 14 amino acids. Trimming left V 1 base short and J 3 bases short, with 10 bases between. Germline V gives CDR1 SGHNT, CDR2 YYREEE (reference sequence). CDR3 nucleotide sequence: TGTGCCAGCAGCTTGAGGTTAAGAGACTATGGCTACACCTTC. Amino acid sequence: CASSLRLRDYGYTF. Full variable domain (outside the CDR3, taken from reference TRBV5-4 and TRBJ1-2): ETGVTQSPTHLIKTRGQQVTLRCSSQSGHNTVSWYQQALGQGPQFIFQYYREEENGRGNFPPRFSGLQFPNYSSELNVNALELDDSALYLCASSLRLRDYGYTFGSGTRLTVV.

The CDR3 region has the DNA TGTGCCAGCAATGCGGAGACACATGAAGCTTTCTTT. It translates to CASNAETHEAFF. This chain connects TRBV2 to TRBJ1-1; no clear D. V shed 7 bases and J shed 7 bases, with 13 bases lying between them. Germline loops: CDR1 SNHLY, CDR2 FYNNEI. The CDR3 covers 12 residues.

This clone was seen a few times. This chain links TRBV21-1 with TRBJ2-1; TRBD2 is the table's D call, not checked against the DNA. TRBV21-1 is assigned pseudogene status. This CDR3 spans 13 amino acids. The CDR3 nucleotides read TGTGCCAGCGGGACTAGCGGGAGTGGCGAGCAGTTCTTC. This translates into CASGTSGSGEQFF.

This chain connects TRBV19 to TRBJ2-3; 9 bases are shared with TRBD2. Germline CDR1 reads LNHDA; CDR2 reads SQIVND (reference sequence). The V gene end was trimmed by 3 bases and the J gene end by 0 bases; junction bases not matched to a gene: 4. The CDR3 is 16 amino acids. The CDR3 bases are TGTGCCAGTAGTATTGGTAGCGGGAGAAGCACAGATACGCAGTATTTT. It yields the protein CASSIGSGRSTDTQYF. The full variable domain, completed using reference TRBV19 and TRBJ2-3, is DGGITQSPKYLFRKEGQNVTLSCEQNLNHDAMYWYRQDPGQGLRLIYYSQIVNDFQKGDIAEGYSVSREKKESFPLTVTSAQKNPTAFYLCASSIGSGRSTDTQYFGPGTRLTVL.

The chain employs TRBV30 and TRBJ2-7; 9 bases fit TRBD1. Germline CDR1 reads GTSNPN; CDR2 reads SVGIG (reference sequence). Trimming removed 5 bases from V and 5 bases from J; junction bases left unmatched: 4. This CDR3 is built from 12 residues. The DNA for the CDR3 is TGTGCCTGGCAGGGACAGGGCGACGAGCAGTACTTC. Amino acid sequence: CAWQGQGDEQYF.

Details on this clone: Other DNA sequences in the same sample also yield this CDR3. DNA of the CDR3: TGTGCCTGGGGTAGGGACACTGAAGCTTTCTTT. Encoded protein: CAWGRDTEAFF. The chain recombines TRBV30 with TRBJ1-1; D is uncertain. Germline loops: CDR1 GTSNPN, CDR2 SVGIG (reference sequence). The CDR3 is 11 residues long. The V gene lost 5 bases and the J gene lost 3 bases, with 7 bases spanning the gap.

This clone has only a few counts. The chain joins TRBV29-1 to TRBJ2-5; D remains unclear. CDR3 length: 10 amino acids. The V and J ends lost 6 bases and 5 bases respectively, with 7 bases between them. Per the germline V gene, CDR1 is SQVTM and CDR2 is ANQGSEA. CDR3 region: CSVTGETQYF. The DNA for the CDR3 is TGCAGCGTCACCGGGGAGACCCAGTACTTC.

This clone turned up a few times. CDR3 in amino acids: CASSERQSNQPQHF. The CDR3 nucleotides read TGTGCCAGCAGTGAAAGACAGAGCAATCAGCCCCAGCATTTT. The chain joins TRBV6-1 to TRBJ1-5; possible D gene TRBD1, 5 bases. Germline assignment: CDR1 MNHNS and CDR2 SASEGT. The CDR3 spans 14 residues. V shed 2 bases and J shed 1 base, with 6 bases lying between them.

The chain has TRBV9 and TRBJ2-3; D remains ambiguous. Germline lookup yields CDR1 SGDLS and CDR2 YYNGEE. The V end was cut by 4 bases, the J end by 2 bases, with 5 bases between. The CDR3 sequence is 12 residues long. CDR3 loop: CASSPHTDTQYF. CDR3 nucleotide sequence: TGTGCCAGCAGCCCCCACACAGATACGCAGTATTTT.